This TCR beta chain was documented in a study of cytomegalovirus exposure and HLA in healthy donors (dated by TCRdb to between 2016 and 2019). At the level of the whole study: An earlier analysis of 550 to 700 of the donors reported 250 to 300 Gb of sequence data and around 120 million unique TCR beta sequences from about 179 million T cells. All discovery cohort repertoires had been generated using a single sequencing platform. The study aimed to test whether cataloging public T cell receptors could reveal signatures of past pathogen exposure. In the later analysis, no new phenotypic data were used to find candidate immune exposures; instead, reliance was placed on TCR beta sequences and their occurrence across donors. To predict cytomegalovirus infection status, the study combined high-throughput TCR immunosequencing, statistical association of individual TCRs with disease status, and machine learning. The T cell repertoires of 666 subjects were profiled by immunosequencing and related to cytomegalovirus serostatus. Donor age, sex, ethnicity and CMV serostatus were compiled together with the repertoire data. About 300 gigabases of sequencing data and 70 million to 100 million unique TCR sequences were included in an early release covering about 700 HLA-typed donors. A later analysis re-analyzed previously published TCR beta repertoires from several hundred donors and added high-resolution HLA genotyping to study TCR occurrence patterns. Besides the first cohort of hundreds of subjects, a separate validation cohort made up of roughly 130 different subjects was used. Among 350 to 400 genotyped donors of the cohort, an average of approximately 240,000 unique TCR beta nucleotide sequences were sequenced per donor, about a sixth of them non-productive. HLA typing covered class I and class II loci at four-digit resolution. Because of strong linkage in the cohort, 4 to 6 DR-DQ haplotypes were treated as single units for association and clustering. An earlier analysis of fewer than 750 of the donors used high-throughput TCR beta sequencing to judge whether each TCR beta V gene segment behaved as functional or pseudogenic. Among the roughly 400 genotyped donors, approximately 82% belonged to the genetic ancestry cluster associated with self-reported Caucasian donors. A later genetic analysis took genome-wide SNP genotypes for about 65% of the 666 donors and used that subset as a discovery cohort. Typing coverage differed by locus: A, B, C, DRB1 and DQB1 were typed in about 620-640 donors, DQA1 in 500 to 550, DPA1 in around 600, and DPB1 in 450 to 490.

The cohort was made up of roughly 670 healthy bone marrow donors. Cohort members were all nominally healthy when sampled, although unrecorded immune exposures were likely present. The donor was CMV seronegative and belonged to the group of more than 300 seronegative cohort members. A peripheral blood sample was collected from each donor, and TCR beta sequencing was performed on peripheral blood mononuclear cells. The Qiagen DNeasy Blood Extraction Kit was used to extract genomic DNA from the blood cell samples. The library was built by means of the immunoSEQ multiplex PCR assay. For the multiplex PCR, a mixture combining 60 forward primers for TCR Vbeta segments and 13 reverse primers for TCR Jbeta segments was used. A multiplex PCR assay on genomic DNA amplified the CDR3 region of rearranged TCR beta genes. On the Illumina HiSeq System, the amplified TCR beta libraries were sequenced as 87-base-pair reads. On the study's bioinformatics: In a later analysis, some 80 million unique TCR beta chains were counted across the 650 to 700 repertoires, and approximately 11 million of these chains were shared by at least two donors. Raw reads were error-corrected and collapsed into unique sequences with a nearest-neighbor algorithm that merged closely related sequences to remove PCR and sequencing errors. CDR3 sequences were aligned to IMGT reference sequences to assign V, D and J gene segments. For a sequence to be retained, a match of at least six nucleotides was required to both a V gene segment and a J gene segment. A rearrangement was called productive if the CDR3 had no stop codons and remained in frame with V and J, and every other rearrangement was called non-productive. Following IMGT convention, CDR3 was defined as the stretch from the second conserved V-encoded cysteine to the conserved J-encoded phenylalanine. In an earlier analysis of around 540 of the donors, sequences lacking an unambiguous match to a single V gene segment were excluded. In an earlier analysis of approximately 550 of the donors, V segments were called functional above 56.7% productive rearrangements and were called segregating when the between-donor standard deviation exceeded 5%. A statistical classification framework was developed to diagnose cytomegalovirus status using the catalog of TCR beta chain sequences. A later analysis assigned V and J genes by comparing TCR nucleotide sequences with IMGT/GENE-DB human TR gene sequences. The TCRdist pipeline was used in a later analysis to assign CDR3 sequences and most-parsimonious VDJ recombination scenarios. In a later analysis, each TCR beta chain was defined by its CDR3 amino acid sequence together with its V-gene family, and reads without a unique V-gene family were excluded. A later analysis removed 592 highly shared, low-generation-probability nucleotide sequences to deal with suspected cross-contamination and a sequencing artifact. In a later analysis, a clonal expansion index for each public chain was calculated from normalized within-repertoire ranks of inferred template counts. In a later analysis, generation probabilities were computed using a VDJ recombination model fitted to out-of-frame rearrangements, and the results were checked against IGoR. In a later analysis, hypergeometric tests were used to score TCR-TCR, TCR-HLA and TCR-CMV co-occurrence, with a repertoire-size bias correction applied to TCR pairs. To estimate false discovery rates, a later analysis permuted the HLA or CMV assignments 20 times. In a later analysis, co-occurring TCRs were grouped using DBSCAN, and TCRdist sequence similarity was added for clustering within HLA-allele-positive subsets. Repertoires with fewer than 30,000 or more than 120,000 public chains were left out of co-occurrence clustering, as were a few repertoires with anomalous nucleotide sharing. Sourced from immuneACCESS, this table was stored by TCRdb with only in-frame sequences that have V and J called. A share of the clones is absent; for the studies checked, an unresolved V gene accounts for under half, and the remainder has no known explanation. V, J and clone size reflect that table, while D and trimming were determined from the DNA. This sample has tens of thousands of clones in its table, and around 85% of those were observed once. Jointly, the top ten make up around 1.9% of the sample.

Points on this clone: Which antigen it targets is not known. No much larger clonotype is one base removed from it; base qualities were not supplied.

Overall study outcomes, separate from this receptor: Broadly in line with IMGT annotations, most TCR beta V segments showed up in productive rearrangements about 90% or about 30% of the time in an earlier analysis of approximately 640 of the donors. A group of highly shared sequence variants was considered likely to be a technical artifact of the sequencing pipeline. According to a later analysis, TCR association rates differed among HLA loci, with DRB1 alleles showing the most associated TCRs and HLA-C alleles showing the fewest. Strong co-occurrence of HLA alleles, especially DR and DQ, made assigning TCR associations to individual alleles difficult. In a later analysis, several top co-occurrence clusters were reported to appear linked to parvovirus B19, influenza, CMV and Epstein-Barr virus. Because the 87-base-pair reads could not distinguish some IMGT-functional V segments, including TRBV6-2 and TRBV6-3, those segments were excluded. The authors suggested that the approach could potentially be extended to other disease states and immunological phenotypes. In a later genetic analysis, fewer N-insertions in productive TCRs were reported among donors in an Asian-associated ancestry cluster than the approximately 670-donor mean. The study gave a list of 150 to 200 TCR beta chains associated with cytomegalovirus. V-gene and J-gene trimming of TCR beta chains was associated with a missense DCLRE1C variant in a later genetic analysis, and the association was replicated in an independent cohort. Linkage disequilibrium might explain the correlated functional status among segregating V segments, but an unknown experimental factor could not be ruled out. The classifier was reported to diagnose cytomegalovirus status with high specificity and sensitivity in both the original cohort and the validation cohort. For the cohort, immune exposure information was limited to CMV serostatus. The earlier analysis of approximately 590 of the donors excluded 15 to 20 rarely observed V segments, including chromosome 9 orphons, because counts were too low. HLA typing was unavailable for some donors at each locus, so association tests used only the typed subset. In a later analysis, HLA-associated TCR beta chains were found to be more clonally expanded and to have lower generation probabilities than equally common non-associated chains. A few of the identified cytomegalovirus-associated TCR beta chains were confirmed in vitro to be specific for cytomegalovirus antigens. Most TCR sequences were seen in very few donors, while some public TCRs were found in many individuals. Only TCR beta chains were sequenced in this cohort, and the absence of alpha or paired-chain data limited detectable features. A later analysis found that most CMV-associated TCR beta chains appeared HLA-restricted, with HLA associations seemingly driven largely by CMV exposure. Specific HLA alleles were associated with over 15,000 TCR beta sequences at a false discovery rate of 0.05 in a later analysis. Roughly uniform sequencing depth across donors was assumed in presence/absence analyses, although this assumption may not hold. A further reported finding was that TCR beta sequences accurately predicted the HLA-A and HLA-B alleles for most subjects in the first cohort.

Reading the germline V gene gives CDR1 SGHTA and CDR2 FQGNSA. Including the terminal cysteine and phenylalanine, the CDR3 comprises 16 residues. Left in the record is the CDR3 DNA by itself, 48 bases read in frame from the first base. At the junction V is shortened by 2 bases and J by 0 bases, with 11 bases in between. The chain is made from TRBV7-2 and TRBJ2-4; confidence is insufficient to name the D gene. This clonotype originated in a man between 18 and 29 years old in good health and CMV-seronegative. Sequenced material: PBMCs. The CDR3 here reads CASSLSQAIAKNIQYF. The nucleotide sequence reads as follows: TGTGCCAGCAGCTTAAGTCAGGCCATAGCCAAAAACATTCAGTACTTC.